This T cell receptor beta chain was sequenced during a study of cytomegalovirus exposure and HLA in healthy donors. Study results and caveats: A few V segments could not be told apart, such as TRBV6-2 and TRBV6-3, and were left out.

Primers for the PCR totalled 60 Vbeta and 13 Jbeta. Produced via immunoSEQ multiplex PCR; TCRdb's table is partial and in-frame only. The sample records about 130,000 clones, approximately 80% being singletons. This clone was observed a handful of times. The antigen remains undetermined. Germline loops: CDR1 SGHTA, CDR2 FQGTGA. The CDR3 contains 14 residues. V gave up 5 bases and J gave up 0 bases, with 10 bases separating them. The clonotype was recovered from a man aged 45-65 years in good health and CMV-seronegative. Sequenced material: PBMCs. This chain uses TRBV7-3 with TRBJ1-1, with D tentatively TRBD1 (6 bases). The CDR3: CASSQGTMNTEAFF. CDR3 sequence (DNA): TGTGCCAGCAGCCAGGGGACGATGAACACTGAAGCTTTCTTT.